The 21 T cell receptor beta chains given below trace back to one sample, sequenced in a study of CXCR3-negative and CXCR3-positive naive CD8 T cells (dated by TCRdb to between 2018 and 2020). Sequencing took place on a NextSeq 550. The Human TCR Profiling Kit (MiLaboratory) was used to prepare UMI-labeled 5' RACE TRB cDNA libraries. The reads underwent TCRdb reprocessing, giving one record for each CDR3 protein sequence and no DNA. The table for this sample records some 48,000 distinct CDR3 sequences. 2% to 2.5% of the sample belongs to the ten largest clones. Sequencing used naive CXCR3- CD8+ T cells from blood. Sample cell subset or site, as interpreted from the label and publication: CD45RO-CCR7+CD27+CD95- naive CD8+ T cells lacking CXCR3 (TNR3-). The receptors come from a human donor in good health. Some clones in this sample may be carry-over from other donors' samples.

The gene calls are TRBV27 and TRBJ2-3; no DNA is available, so the TRBD1 call from TCRdb remains unchecked. The CDR3 has 16 residues. CDR1 and CDR2 (germline): MNHEY, SMNVEV (reference sequence). This CDR3 reads CASSLSERQLTDTQYF.

V gene TRBV3-1 combines with J gene TRBJ2-1; checking the TCRdb D call of TRBD1 is not possible without DNA. The CDR3 has 15 amino acids. The V gene's germline CDR1 is LGHDT and CDR2 YNNKEL (reference sequence). The CDR3 sequence is CASSQRDRTYNEQFF.

The gene calls are TRBV28 and TRBJ1-2. The CDR3 has 12 amino acids. Germline CDR1 and CDR2: MDHEN and SYDVKM. The CDR3 reads CASSWGYYGYTF.

The chain recombines TRBV9 with TRBJ2-7; there is no DNA to check the TCRdb D call of TRBD2. Germline lookup yields CDR1 SGDLS and CDR2 YYNGEE. CDR3 length: 16 amino acids. CDR3 protein: CASSVGEFGSQYEQYF.

The rearrangement uses TRBV29-1 and TRBJ1-5; the TCRdb D gene call, TRBD1, has no DNA to confirm it. This CDR3 contains 14 residues. The germline V gene has CDR1 SQVTM and CDR2 ANQGSEA. CDR3 sequence reads: CSVQTGYGNQPQHF.

This rearrangement joins TRBV9 to TRBJ2-3. Per the germline V gene, CDR1 is SGDLS and CDR2 is YYNGEE. The CDR3 runs to 12 residues. The CDR3 here is CASSEYTDTQYF.

The chain uses TRBV28 and TRBJ2-5; TCRdb indicates TRBD1, and absent DNA this call remains unverified. CDR1 MDHEN and CDR2 SYDVKM come from the germline V gene. The CDR3 has 15 residues. CDR3 region: CASSPHRGLIETQYF. Variable domain in full (rest from reference TRBV28 and TRBJ2-5): DVKVTQSSRYLVKRTGEKVFLECVQDMDHENMFWYRQDPGLGLRLIYFSYDVKMKEKGDIPEGYSVSREKKERFSLILESASTNQTSMYLCASSPHRGLIETQYFGPGTRLLVL.

The chain employs TRBV7-9 and TRBJ1-1. Germline lookup yields CDR1 SEHNR and CDR2 FQNEAQ (reference sequence). The CDR3 has 16 residues. CDR3 region: CASSPEFREGDTEAFF.

The genes are TRBV10-3 and TRBJ2-1; no DNA is available, so the TRBD2 call from TCRdb remains unchecked. The germline V gene encodes CDR1 ENHRY and CDR2 SYGVKD. The CDR3 sequence is 16 residues long. The chain's CDR3 is CAISESIGTSRLEQFF.

CDR3: CSVERVGEQFF. This chain joins TRBV29-1 and TRBJ2-1; absent DNA, TCRdb's TRBD2 call cannot be checked. Germline V lookup: CDR1 SQVTM, CDR2 ANQGSEA. The CDR3 is 11 residues long.

The rearrangement joins TRBV29-1 to TRBJ2-7. The CDR3 sequence is 12 residues long. From germline, CDR1 is SQVTM and CDR2 ANQGSEA. CDR3 sequence reads: CSVVDQVYEQYF.

This chain uses TRBV13 with TRBJ2-2. CDR1 and CDR2 from the germline V gene are PRHDT and FYEKMQ (reference sequence). CDR3 length equals 13 residues. CDR3 amino acids: CASSLMNTGELFF.

This sequence joins TRBV5-1 and TRBJ2-7. CDR3 length equals 13 residues. In germline, CDR1 is SGHRS, CDR2 YFSETQ. This CDR3 is CASSLADGNEQYF.

This sequence joins TRBV6-5 and TRBJ2-5; TCRdb designates TRBD2, a call that cannot be tested without DNA. Germline CDR1 is MNHEY and CDR2 is SVGAGI. The CDR3 consists of 13 residues. The CDR3 here is CASSYLAEETQYF.

The V gene is TRBV28, the J gene TRBJ2-5. The CDR3 is 16 residues long. Germline V lookup: CDR1 MDHEN, CDR2 SYDVKM. CDR3 sequence reads: CASSLLWENDQETQYF.

This chain joins TRBV5-1 and TRBJ2-2; TCRdb gives TRBD2 as the D gene, but with no DNA this cannot be confirmed. CDR3 size: 18 residues. The germline CDR1 and CDR2 sequences are SGHRS and YFSETQ. CDR3 sequence reads: CASSYEAWRGASTGELFF.

CDR3 protein: CASSSDSGGIVYTQYF. V is TRBV2 and J is TRBJ2-3; the TCRdb D gene call, TRBD2, has no DNA to confirm it. Germline V gives CDR1 SNHLY, CDR2 FYNNEI. This CDR3 contains 16 residues.

This rearrangement joins TRBV5-1 to TRBJ2-1; TCRdb's assignment of TRBD1 cannot be checked, as there is no DNA. Germline CDR1 and CDR2: SGHRS and YFSETQ. The CDR3 covers 16 residues. The CDR3 sequence: CASSLPINRAGNEQFF.

The V gene is TRBV7-2, the J gene TRBJ1-4. CDR3 size: 13 residues. The germline gives CDR1 SGHTA, CDR2 FQGNSA. CDR3 protein: CASSLALTEKLFF.

V and J are TRBV29-1 and TRBJ2-2; TCRdb picks TRBD2, but there is no DNA to check that call. Germline-derived CDR1 and CDR2 are SQVTM and ANQGSEA. The CDR3 totals 14 residues. The CDR3 region is CSAGRETNTGELFF.

The chain recombines TRBV7-8 with TRBJ2-7; TCRdb outputs TRBD1, but without DNA this stays unchecked. The germline CDR1 and CDR2 sequences are SGHVS and FQNEAQ. The CDR3 has 15 residues. CDR3 loop: CASSSLGTGYYEQYF.